This TCR beta chain was sequenced for a study of CD8 T cells in Susac syndrome. This clonotype showed up just a few times. The ends were cut back, 6 bases at V and 7 bases at J, with 10 bases in the middle. CDR1 and CDR2 (germline): LNHNV, YYDKDF (reference sequence). This CDR3 region has 12 residues. The RNA, 0.5 to 1 ug, was put through reverse transcription using random hexamers. TCRdb ran MiXCR on the immunoSEQ multiplex PCR reads and lists one entry per CDR3 protein. The sample consists of roughly 110,000 distinct CDR3 sequences, approximately 94% of them appearing once. This receptor was obtained from a human donor with Susac syndrome. V gene TRBV15 combines with J gene TRBJ2-1, with D perhaps matching TRBD2 (5 bases). The sequenced sample consisted of CD8+ T cells from PBMCs. In nucleotides, the CDR3 is TGTGCCACCAGTCCGGGGTATAATGAGCAGTTCTTC. Residues: CATSPGYNEQFF.